This entry lists 14 T cell receptor beta chains sequenced from one sample in a study of shared clonotypes between healthy human individuals. Method: immunoSEQ multiplex PCR; TCRdb's copy keeps in-frame clones and lacks some. This table holds under 1,100,000 clones, 65% to 75% found once. Material: memory CD4+ T cells sorted from blood. Subset given: CD45RA-negative fraction. The receptors come from a man between 18 and 35 years old in good health.

The rearrangement uses TRBV5-1 and TRBJ1-5, with 7 bases aligning to TRBD1. The germline V gene has CDR1 SGHRS and CDR2 YFSETQ. V shed 1 base and J 3 bases; nucleotides not matched to a gene: 4. CDR3 size: 15 residues. In nucleotides, the CDR3 is TGCGCCAGCAGCTTGATGACAGGGTCCAATCAGCCCCAGCATTTT. As protein: CASSLMTGSNQPQHF.

This clone was seen once. The J gene is TRBJ2-2, the V gene TRBV6-1; no firm D call. Between the trimmed V and J ends, which lost 3 bases and 7 bases, there was a span of 18 bases. There are 16 residues in the CDR3. Germline V CDR1 and CDR2: MNHNS, SASEGT. The CDR3 loop is CASSDGPYRDGGELFF. CDR3 DNA sequence: TGTGCCAGCAGTGACGGTCCGTACAGAGACGGCGGGGAGCTGTTTTTT.

The gene calls are TRBV29-1 and TRBJ2-7, with 7 bases fitting TRBD2. This CDR3 contains 16 residues. Trimming cost V 0 bases and J 0 bases; bases outside gene matches: 8. The germline V gene encodes CDR1 SQVTM and CDR2 ANQGSEA. The CDR3 loop is CSVEDQRDAGSYEQYF. The CDR3 DNA is TGCAGCGTTGAAGATCAGCGGGACGCAGGCTCCTACGAGCAGTACTTC.

This clone was counted a single time. The gene calls are TRBV5-1 and TRBJ2-5, with TRBD1 matching 9 bases. Looked up from germline, CDR1 is SGHRS and CDR2 is YFSETQ. The CDR3 consists of 16 residues. With V trimmed by 2 bases and J by 0 bases, 5 bases remained unmatched. The CDR3 loop is CASSFADRGNQETQYF. CDR3 DNA sequence: TGCGCCAGCAGCTTCGCGGACAGGGGCAACCAAGAGACCCAGTACTTC.

The chain joins TRBV7-9 to TRBJ2-2; D call uncertain. Trimming pared 1 base from V and 4 bases from J, leaving 10 bases between. The CDR3 length is 15 residues. Germline CDR1 SEHNR, CDR2 FQNEAQ (reference sequence). CDR3 in amino acids: CASSLDTTGTGELFF. The CDR3 region has the DNA TGTGCCAGCAGCTTAGATACCACCGGCACCGGGGAGCTGTTTTTT.

J is TRBJ1-1 and V is TRBV10-3; 8 bases are a match to TRBD1. Germline V gene data show CDR1 as ENHRY and CDR2 as SYGVKD. The V and J ends lost 6 bases and 3 bases, in that order; junction bases with no gene match: 6. The CDR3 runs to 14 residues. The CDR3 here is CAIRAIQGDTEAFF. The CDR3 region has the DNA TGTGCCATCAGGGCTATACAGGGGGACACTGAAGCTTTCTTT.

This clone was picked up a small number of times. The chain recombines TRBV14 with TRBJ2-2; the D is unclear. The V end was cut by 4 bases, the J end by 1 base, with 7 bases between. Germline values: CDR1 SGHDN, CDR2 FVKESK. This CDR3 is 14 amino acids long. The CDR3 spells CASSLQMNTGELFF. Written as DNA, the CDR3 is TGTGCCAGCAGCCTTCAGATGAACACCGGGGAGCTGTTTTTT.

The chain uses TRBV4-1 and TRBJ2-3, with D unclear. Trimming shortened V by 3 bases and J by 7 bases, and 11 bases separated the two germline ends. CDR1 and CDR2 from the germline V gene are MGHRA and YSYEKL. The CDR3 runs to 13 residues. The CDR3 DNA sequence: TGCGCCAGCAGCCAGATGTTCCCCAATACGCAGTATTTT. The encoded protein is CASSQMFPNTQYF.

This chain uses TRBV19 with TRBJ1-2, with D possibly being TRBD1 (6 bases). V was cut by 1 base and J by 4 bases, with 13 bases left in between. The CDR3 loop spans 15 amino acids. Germline loops: CDR1 LNHDA, CDR2 SQIVND (reference sequence). Here the CDR3 reads CASSIGAGVTYGYTF. CDR3 nucleotides: TGTGCCAGTAGTATAGGTGCAGGGGTTACCTATGGCTACACCTTC.

This clone was observed at least ten times. Other DNA sequences from this sample encode an identical CDR3 as well. This chain connects TRBV9 to TRBJ2-3; D is unclear. The germline V gene encodes CDR1 SGDLS and CDR2 YYNGEE. V lost 2 bases and J 0 bases, leaving 4 bases between the germline ends. The CDR3 covers 13 residues. The CDR3 sequence: CASSVDSTDTQYF. As DNA, the CDR3 is TGTGCCAGCAGCGTGGATAGCACAGATACGCAGTATTTT.

Concerning this clone itself: Other DNA sequences in the sample encode the same CDR3. The gene calls are TRBV28 and TRBJ1-3; TRBD1 agrees at 8 bases. This CDR3 has 14 residues. Trimming at V came to 6 bases and at J to 4 bases, leaving 5 bases not matched to a gene. Per germline, CDR1 MDHEN and CDR2 SYDVKM. The CDR3 DNA is TGTGCCAGCAGGTTGACAGGGGTCGGAAACACCATATATTTT. Translated, it gives CASRLTGVGNTIYF.

V gene TRBV28 combines with J gene TRBJ2-2; TRBD1 might be the D (5 bases). This CDR3 has 14 amino acids. Germline loops: CDR1 MDHEN, CDR2 SYDVKM. Trimming cost V 5 bases and J 4 bases, with 11 bases left between them. The CDR3 reads CASSPGWGTGELFF. The CDR3 region has the DNA TGTGCCAGCAGTCCAGGGTGGGGCACCGGGGAGCTGTTTTTT.

This chain links TRBV7-2 with TRBJ2-3, with 7 nucleotides matching TRBD2. CDR1 SGHTA and CDR2 FQGNSA come from the germline V gene. CDR3 length equals 17 residues. The V and J ends lost 5 bases and 5 bases, in that order; junction bases with no gene match: 16. The CDR3 DNA is TGTGCCAGCAGCCCATCCAGCGGGATAGGTTGGGGAGATACGCAGTATTTT. Encoded protein: CASSPSSGIGWGDTQYF.

The V call is TRBV5-5, the J call TRBJ1-1; no definite D call. This CDR3 is 16 amino acids long. The V and J ends lost 4 bases and 5 bases respectively, with 21 bases between them. Germline CDR1 is SGHKS and CDR2 is YYEKEE (reference sequence). CDR3 sequence reads: CASSRLTGRIETEAFF. For the CDR3, the DNA is TGTGCCAGCAGCCGATTAACCGGGCGGATAGAAACTGAAGCTTTCTTT.